A single sample gave rise to the 27 T cell receptor beta chains below, sequenced in a study of blood T cell repertoires in COVID-19. This table comes from immunoSEQ multiplex PCR, and its TCRdb copy is limited to in-frame clones, with some not included. The sample yields about 220,000 clones, 84% seen once. Sequencing input: peripheral blood. These receptors were taken from a man aged 25-45 years with active or convalescent COVID-19.

The chain links TRBV7-9 to TRBJ1-4; D not resolved. CDR1 is SEHNR and CDR2 is FQNEAQ in the germline V gene (reference sequence). Trimming shortened V by 4 bases and J by 11 bases, and 11 bases separated the two germline ends. The CDR3 sequence is 12 residues long. The CDR3 bases are TGTGCCAGCAGCTCGGGGTTAGAGAAACTGTTTTTT. This codes for CASSSGLEKLFF.

This rearrangement joins TRBV9 to TRBJ1-2; D is perhaps TRBD1 (6 bases). With 3 bases removed from V and 5 bases from J, the gap between germline ends came to 14 bases. The CDR3 consists of 14 residues. The germline V gene encodes CDR1 SGDLS and CDR2 YYNGEE. The CDR3 loop reads CASSAGQNVYGYTF. The DNA for the CDR3 is TGTGCCAGCAGCGCCGGACAGAACGTGTATGGCTACACCTTC.

The rearrangement joins TRBV6-5 to TRBJ2-1, with 9 bases fitting TRBD1. The CDR3 has 15 residues. Per the germline V gene, CDR1 is MNHEY and CDR2 is SVGAGI. J lost 9 bases, V lost 6 bases, and 12 bases had no gene match. For the CDR3, the DNA is TGTGCCAGCAGGTTAGGGGGACAGGGCCAAGGTGAGCAGTTCTTC. Protein: CASRLGGQGQGEQFF.

The CDR3 DNA reads as TGTGCCAGCAGCTTAGATAGCAGTGGGAATGAGCAGTTCTTC. Translation: CASSLDSSGNEQFF. This chain connects TRBV11-3 to TRBJ2-1; D call uncertain. Trimming cost V 0 bases and J 7 bases, with 10 bases left between them. CDR3 length equals 14 residues. Per germline, CDR1 SGHNT and CDR2 YENEEA.

The rearrangement joins TRBV7-9 to TRBJ1-1; no definite D call. V lost 5 bases and J 2 bases, leaving 9 bases between the germline ends. Germline V CDR1 and CDR2: SEHNR, FQNEAQ (reference sequence). CDR3 length: 13 amino acids. CDR3 nucleotide sequence: TGTGCCAGCAGCCGGGTAGACAACACTGAAGCTTTCTTT. This encodes CASSRVDNTEAFF.

V usage is TRBV6-5 and J usage is TRBJ1-1; possibly TRBD1 for D (6 bases). Trimming removed 6 bases from V and 8 bases from J, with 13 bases in between. There are 12 residues in the CDR3. The germline V gene encodes CDR1 MNHEY and CDR2 SVGAGI. DNA for the CDR3: TGTGCCAGCAGAATCACCGGGACAGAAGCTTTCTTT. It yields the protein CASRITGTEAFF.

The rearrangement joins TRBV6-4 to TRBJ2-3; 9 nucleotides line up with TRBD2. The V gene end was trimmed by 9 bases and the J gene end by 0 bases; junction bases not matched to a gene: 10. CDR3 length: 16 residues. From germline, CDR1 is MRHNA and CDR2 SNTAGT. CDR3 amino acids: CARKGVSGSSTDTQYF. CDR3 in DNA: TGTGCCAGGAAGGGGGTTAGCGGGAGTAGCACAGATACGCAGTATTTT.

The chain uses TRBV7-2 and TRBJ2-5, with 9 bases that match TRBD2. The trim removed 2 bases at V and 3 bases at J, leaving 4 bases unmatched. The CDR3 runs to 15 residues. Germline values: CDR1 SGHTA, CDR2 FQGNSA. In DNA form, the CDR3 reads TGTGCCAGCAGCTTATGGGCTAGCGGGGAAGAGACCCAGTACTTC. Its protein product is CASSLWASGEETQYF.

The chain employs TRBV7-2 and TRBJ2-5, with D possibly being TRBD2 (6 bases). Trimming removed 5 bases from V and 2 bases from J, with 15 bases in between. Germline V gene lookup returns CDR1 SGHTA and CDR2 FQGNSA. The CDR3 has 15 amino acids. Here the CDR3 DNA reads TGTGCCAGCAGCGTCGGAGGTGCGGGGCAAGAGACCCAGTACTTC. Protein product: CASSVGGAGQETQYF.

The chain couples TRBV2 to TRBJ2-1; the match to TRBD2 covers 8 bases. Germline CDR1 and CDR2: SNHLY and FYNNEI. V shed 6 bases and J 6 bases; nucleotides not matched to a gene: 4. The CDR3 has 13 amino acids. DNA of the CDR3: TGTGCCAGCAGCCCCAGCGGGAGCAATGAGCAGTTCTTC. As protein: CASSPSGSNEQFF.

J is TRBJ1-6 and V is TRBV7-9; a possible D gene is TRBD1 (5 bases). This CDR3 region has 15 residues. Trimming removed 4 bases from V and 9 bases from J, with 16 bases in between. CDR1 is SEHNR and CDR2 is FQNEAQ in the germline V gene (reference sequence). The CDR3 nucleotides read TGTGCCAGCAGCTCCCGAATGGGCGGGGGTTCACCCCTCCACTTT. Translating gives CASSSRMGGGSPLHF.

V and J are TRBV30 and TRBJ1-1; TRBD1 is a possible D gene (5 bases). Germline V lookup: CDR1 GTSNPN, CDR2 SVGIG (reference sequence). The CDR3 runs 15 residues. The V gene lost 5 bases and the J gene lost 0 bases, with 16 bases spanning the gap. The CDR3 nucleotides read TGTGCCTGGTGTTGGGGCCCACACATGAACACTGAAGCTTTCTTT. Protein product: CAWCWGPHMNTEAFF.

The V gene is TRBV28, the J gene TRBJ1-4; TRBD1 is a possible D gene (6 bases). The ends were cut back, 5 bases at V and 2 bases at J, with 15 bases in the middle. The CDR3 has 16 amino acids. Germline V gene sequence: CDR1 MDHEN, CDR2 SYDVKM. CDR3 in DNA: TGTGCCAGCAGTCCAGGGGCGTCGCCTACTAATGAAAAACTGTTTTTT. This translates into CASSPGASPTNEKLFF. The full variable domain, its missing parts supplied by reference TRBV28 and TRBJ1-4, is DVKVTQSSRYLVKRTGEKVFLECVQDMDHENMFWYRQDPGLGLRLIYFSYDVKMKEKGDIPEGYSVSREKKERFSLILESASTNQTSMYLCASSPGASPTNEKLFFGSGTQLSVL.

The rearrangement joins TRBV28 to TRBJ1-1; D remains ambiguous. CDR1 and CDR2 from the germline V gene are MDHEN and SYDVKM. Trimming removed 6 bases from V and 6 bases from J, with 11 bases in between. The CDR3 covers 12 residues. The CDR3 spells CASSTNPPEAFF. Here the CDR3 DNA reads TGTGCCAGCAGCACTAACCCGCCTGAAGCTTTCTTT.

The rearrangement links TRBV24-1 to TRBJ2-7; D unclear. The CDR3 contains 13 residues. Trimming stripped 6 bases from V and 0 bases from J, with 8 bases between. The V gene's germline CDR1 is KGHDR and CDR2 SFDVKD. The CDR3 spells CATSFGASYEQYF. The DNA of the CDR3 is TGTGCCACCAGTTTCGGAGCCTCCTACGAGCAGTACTTC.

J is TRBJ1-3 and V is TRBV5-1; D might be TRBD1 (5 bases). Trimming left V 0 bases short and J 0 bases short, with 10 bases between. CDR1 is SGHRS, CDR2 YFSETQ, per germline. This CDR3 has 16 residues. CDR3 loop: CASSLGQGGSGNTIYF. The CDR3 nucleotides are TGCGCCAGCAGCTTGGGGCAGGGAGGCTCTGGAAACACCATATATTTT.

The rearrangement joins TRBV7-3 to TRBJ2-7; TRBD1 matches at 10 bases. V lost 5 bases and J lost 4; bases outside the gene matches: 5. The CDR3 consists of 14 residues. Germline CDR1 is SGHTA and CDR2 is FQGTGA. For the CDR3, the DNA is TGTGCCAGCAGCATAGGACAGGGGGGTTACGAGCAGTACTTC. Translated, it gives CASSIGQGGYEQYF. Full variable domain (outside the CDR3, taken from reference TRBV7-3 and TRBJ2-7): GAGVSQTPSNKVTEKGKYVELRCDPISGHTALYWYRQSLGQGPEFLIYFQGTGAADDSGLPNDRFFAVRPEGSVSTLKIQRTERGDSAVYLCASSIGQGGYEQYFGPGTRLTVT.

This chain uses TRBV7-6 with TRBJ2-3; TRBD2 matches 9 bases. From germline, CDR1 is SGHVS and CDR2 FNYEAQ. The CDR3 runs to 19 residues. Unmatched junction bases numbered 17, after V lost 4 bases and J lost 3 bases. DNA of the CDR3: TGTGCCAGCAGCTCGAAGGGGCGGGGGGGCCTTCTCGCTACAGATACGCAGTATTTT. Protein product: CASSSKGRGGLLATDTQYF.

This rearrangement joins TRBV6-2 or TRBV6-3 to TRBJ2-7; a possible D gene is TRBD2 (6 bases). V was clipped by 2 bases and J by 2 bases, with 13 bases between them. The CDR3 spans 15 residues. Germline CDR1 and CDR2: MNHEY and SVGEGT. CDR3: CASSYLTGGPYEQYF. CDR3 DNA: TGTGCCAGCAGTTACCTCACCGGGGGACCCTACGAGCAGTACTTC.

The rearrangement links TRBV2 to TRBJ2-3, with TRBD2 matching over 10 bases. The CDR3 consists of 17 residues. Germline CDR1 is SNHLY and CDR2 is FYNNEI. Germline trimming cut 6 bases from V and 0 bases from J; bases unmatched to any gene: 9. CDR3 loop: CASRPSGLAASTDTQYF. CDR3 bases: TGTGCCAGCAGACCAAGCGGACTAGCGGCTAGCACAGATACGCAGTATTTT.

The chain is built from TRBV6-5 and TRBJ2-3; the match to TRBD2 covers 10 bases. Trimming took 10 bases from V and 14 from J; bases not matched to a gene: 9. This CDR3 spans 11 amino acids. The germline CDR1 and CDR2 sequences are MNHEY and SVGAGI. The CDR3 is CAINPSGGGYF. In DNA form, the CDR3 reads TGTGCCATCAACCCTAGCGGGGGAGGGTATTTT.

V is TRBV4-3 and J is TRBJ2-5; TRBD2 matches 13 bases. V trimming: 3 bases; J trimming: 4 bases; junction bases outside the gene matches: 2. CDR3 length: 15 amino acids. The germline gives CDR1 LGHNA, CDR2 YSLEER. CDR3 DNA: TGCGCCAGCAGCCATGGGACTAGCGGGATAGAGACCCAGTACTTC. It yields the protein CASSHGTSGIETQYF.

This chain connects TRBV14 to TRBJ1-6, with 8 bases aligning to TRBD1. Trimming removed 3 bases from V and 6 bases from J; junction bases left unmatched: 7. Germline V CDR1 and CDR2: SGHDN, FVKESK. The CDR3 totals 16 residues. The CDR3 sequence is CASSHLGTGVNSPLHF. CDR3 DNA: TGTGCCAGCAGCCACCTTGGGACAGGCGTTAATTCACCCCTCCACTTT.

The V gene is TRBV7-9, the J gene TRBJ1-2; D is uncertain. With 0 bases removed from V and 10 bases from J, the gap between germline ends came to 9 bases. The CDR3 runs to 12 residues. Germline V CDR1 and CDR2: SEHNR, FQNEAQ (reference sequence). The CDR3 bases are TGTGCCAGCAGCTTAGCCTGGGAGAACTACACCTTC. Residues: CASSLAWENYTF.

This clone was picked up a small number of times. The V and J genes are TRBV4-3 and TRBJ1-2, with D perhaps TRBD1 (5 bases). Trimming took off 3 bases at V and 6 bases at J, with 8 bases between the two ends. This CDR3 spans 12 amino acids. Germline V gives CDR1 LGHNA, CDR2 YSLEER. Here the CDR3 reads CASSQQGHGYTF. DNA for the CDR3: TGCGCCAGCAGCCAGCAGGGTCATGGCTACACCTTC.

The chain couples TRBV2 to TRBJ1-4; D call uncertain. V was cut by 6 bases and J by 3 bases, with 14 bases left in between. The CDR3 sequence is 15 residues long. Germline V gives CDR1 SNHLY, CDR2 FYNNEI. The CDR3 sequence: CASRRVDQSNEKLFF. Written as DNA, the CDR3 is TGTGCCAGCAGACGGGTAGACCAGTCTAATGAAAAACTGTTTTTT.

The chain links TRBV6-2 or TRBV6-3 to TRBJ2-1; TRBD2 matches at 9 bases. CDR1 is MNHEY, CDR2 SVGEGT, per germline. The CDR3 length is 16 residues. The junction had 9 bases not matched to a gene; V was cut back by 2 bases and J by 7 bases. The CDR3 sequence: CASSYRAGGSGNEQFF. CDR3 nucleotide sequence: TGTGCCAGCAGTTACCGGGCGGGAGGGAGTGGTAATGAGCAGTTCTTC.